This T cell receptor beta chain derives from a study of cytomegalovirus exposure and HLA in healthy donors (dated by TCRdb to about 2017). About the investigation overall: In an earlier analysis of under 750 of the donors, 250 to 350 Gb of sequence data and 100 million or so unique TCR beta sequences from 150 million to 200 million T cells were reported. Using immunosequencing, the study profiled T cell repertoires from 550 to 750 subjects and related those repertoires to cytomegalovirus serostatus. To study patterns of TCR occurrence, a later analysis re-analyzed previously published TCR beta repertoires from under 750 donors and added high-resolution HLA genotyping. A separate validation cohort of approximately 130 different subjects was used in addition to the 666-subject first cohort. To predict cytomegalovirus infection status, the study brought together high-throughput TCR immunosequencing, statistical association of individual TCRs with disease status, and machine learning. Because of strong linkage in the cohort, roughly five DR-DQ haplotypes were treated as single units for association and clustering. Among under 450 genotyped donors of the cohort, an average of about 240,000 unique TCR beta nucleotide sequences were sequenced per donor, around 20% of them non-productive. In the later analysis, no new phenotypic data were used to find candidate immune exposures; instead, reliance was placed on TCR beta sequences and their occurrence across donors. An earlier analysis of around 640 of the donors used high-throughput TCR beta sequencing to judge whether each TCR beta V gene segment behaved as functional or pseudogenic. A later genetic analysis took genome-wide SNP genotypes for about 65% of the roughly 670 donors and used that subset as a discovery cohort. The genetic ancestry cluster associated with self-reported Caucasian donors included roughly 84% of the roughly 400 genotyped donors. Donor age, sex, ethnicity and CMV serostatus were collected together with the repertoire data. The number of typed donors differed by locus: about 629-630 for A, B, C, DRB1 and DQB1; some 500 for DQA1; fewer than 610 for DPA1; and about 470 for DPB1. Every repertoire in the discovery cohort had been generated on one and the same sequencing platform. HLA typing covered class I and class II loci at four-digit resolution. An early release covering roughly 600 HLA-typed donors comprised about 320 gigabases of sequencing data and approximately 80 million unique TCR sequences. The study aimed to test whether signatures of past pathogen exposure could be identified by cataloging public T cell receptors.

Library method: the immunoSEQ multiplex PCR assay. For the multiplex PCR, a mixture combining 60 forward primers for TCR Vbeta segments and 13 reverse primers for TCR Jbeta segments was used. The CDR3 region of rearranged TCR beta genes was amplified from genomic DNA with a multiplex PCR assay. Amplified TCR beta libraries were sequenced as 87-base-pair reads on the Illumina HiSeq System. The authors processed their data as follows. In a later analysis, some 80 million unique TCR beta chains were counted across the roughly 700 repertoires, and roughly 11 million of these chains were shared by at least two donors. Raw reads were error-corrected and collapsed into unique sequences by a nearest-neighbor algorithm in which closely related sequences were merged to remove PCR and sequencing errors. CDR3 sequences were aligned to IMGT reference sequences to assign V, D and J gene segments. Each retained sequence needed at least a six-nucleotide match to both a V gene segment and a J gene segment. Rearrangements were called productive when the CDR3 lacked stop codons and stayed in frame with V and J; all others were non-productive. CDR3 was defined by IMGT convention, running from the second conserved V-encoded cysteine to the conserved J-encoded phenylalanine. Sequences without an unambiguous match to a single V gene segment were excluded from the earlier analysis of 450 to 650 of the donors. In an earlier analysis of several hundred of the donors, V segments were called functional above 56.7% productive rearrangements and were called segregating when the between-donor standard deviation exceeded 5%. A statistical classification framework was developed to diagnose cytomegalovirus status using the catalog of TCR beta chain sequences. In a later analysis, TCR nucleotide sequences were compared against IMGT/GENE-DB human TR gene sequences so that V and J genes could be assigned. Using the TCRdist pipeline, a later analysis assigned CDR3 sequences along with most-parsimonious VDJ recombination scenarios. A later analysis defined each TCR beta chain by its CDR3 amino acid sequence plus V-gene family, and excluded reads lacking a unique V-gene family. To address suspected cross-contamination and a sequencing artifact, a later analysis removed 592 highly shared, low-generation-probability nucleotide sequences. A later analysis calculated a clonal expansion index for each public chain from normalized within-repertoire ranks of inferred template counts. In a later analysis, generation probabilities were computed using a VDJ recombination model fitted to out-of-frame rearrangements, and the results were checked against IGoR. A later analysis scored TCR-TCR, TCR-HLA and TCR-CMV co-occurrence with hypergeometric tests, applying a repertoire-size bias correction to TCR pairs. To estimate false discovery rates, a later analysis permuted the HLA or CMV assignments 20 times. A later analysis grouped co-occurring TCRs with DBSCAN, adding TCRdist sequence similarity when clustering within HLA-allele-positive subsets. Repertoires with fewer than 30,000 or more than 120,000 public chains, plus five repertoires with anomalous nucleotide sharing, were excluded from co-occurrence clustering. TCRdb's version of the immuneACCESS table is confined to in-frame rearrangements and falls short of the full clone set. An unresolved V gene accounts for under half of the shortfall where checked; the remainder is of unknown origin. Clone size and V and J calls were adopted from that table, with D and trimming inferred from the DNA. For this sample, the table gives around 35,000 clones. The ten largest clonotypes hold under 2% of the sample.

A note on this clone: What this receptor recognizes is not known.

Overall study results and their limits: V-gene and J-gene trimming of TCR beta chains was associated with a missense DCLRE1C variant in a later genetic analysis, and the association was replicated in an independent cohort. For the cohort, immune exposure information was limited to CMV serostatus. In a later analysis, the rate of TCR association differed among HLA loci, with DRB1 alleles having the most associated TCRs and HLA-C alleles having the fewest. Because HLA typing was unavailable for some donors at each locus, only the typed subset was used in association tests. Assigning TCR associations to individual alleles was difficult when HLA alleles, especially DR and DQ, strongly co-occurred. A few of the identified cytomegalovirus-associated TCR beta chains were confirmed in vitro to be specific for cytomegalovirus antigens. About 17 rarely observed V segments, including chromosome 9 orphons, were excluded from the earlier analysis of a few hundred of the donors because counts were too low. Correlated functional status among segregating V segments might reflect linkage disequilibrium, but an unknown experimental factor could not be ruled out. Specific HLA alleles were associated with 15,000 to 20,000 TCR beta sequences at a false discovery rate of 0.05 in a later analysis. In a later analysis, most CMV-associated TCR beta chains were found to appear HLA-restricted, with HLA associations seemingly driven largely by CMV exposure. Because the 87-base-pair reads could not distinguish some IMGT-functional V segments, including TRBV6-2 and TRBV6-3, those segments were excluded. The sequencing pipeline was judged likely to have produced a cluster of highly shared sequence variants as a technical artifact. According to the authors, the approach could potentially be generalized to other disease states and immunological phenotypes. Compared with equally common non-associated chains, HLA-associated TCR beta chains in a later analysis were more clonally expanded and had lower generation probabilities. A further reported finding was that TCR beta sequences accurately predicted the HLA-A and HLA-B alleles for most subjects in the first cohort. The study gave a list of 150 to 200 TCR beta chains associated with cytomegalovirus. Sequencing depth was assumed to be roughly uniform across donors in the presence/absence analyses, though that assumption may not hold. In an earlier analysis of over 550 of the donors, most TCR beta V segments were observed in productive rearrangements about 87% or about 30% of the time, broadly matching IMGT annotations. In both the original and validation cohorts, the classifier was reported to diagnose cytomegalovirus status with high specificity and sensitivity. According to a later genetic analysis, donors in an Asian-associated ancestry cluster had fewer N-insertions in productive TCRs than the approximately 710-donor mean. Most TCR sequences were observed very rarely across donors, whereas some public TCRs were present in many individuals. In this cohort, only TCR beta chains were sequenced, and detectable features were limited by the absence of alpha or paired-chain data. In a later analysis, several top co-occurrence clusters were reported to appear linked to parvovirus B19, influenza, CMV and Epstein-Barr virus.

The cohort comprised around 690 healthy bone marrow donors. At the time of sampling, all cohort members were nominally healthy, though unrecorded immune exposures were likely present. The donor tested CMV seropositive and was one of the 289 seropositive cohort members. Each donor provided a peripheral blood sample, and peripheral blood mononuclear cells were used for TCR beta sequencing. Genomic DNA extraction from the blood cell samples was performed with the Qiagen DNeasy Blood Extraction Kit. CDR1 is given as MNHNS and CDR2 as SASEGT, both from the germline V gene. The CDR3 contains 15 residues, cysteine and phenylalanine counted. Only the CDR3 DNA stays, 45 bases, in frame from base 1. V ends up 1 base short and J 7 bases short, with an unmatched junction base count of 3.

The rearrangement joined TRBV6-1 to TRBJ2-5; 13 bases in between match TRBD2. This clonotype was obtained from a woman aged 40 to 55 in good health and CMV-seropositive. The source material was PBMCs. Here is the DNA: TGTGCCAGCAGTGAAGGGACTAGCGGGAGTGGGACCCAGTACTTC. Translation gives CASSEGTSGSGTQYF.